The 29 T cell receptor beta chains given below trace back to one sample, sequenced in a study of CD8 T cells in Susac syndrome (dated by TCRdb to between 2018 and 2021). Libraries came from the immunoSEQ multiplex PCR assay. RNA was extracted using the RNeasy kit, and roughly 0.45 to 1 microgram was reverse transcribed with random hexamers. TCRdb reanalyzed the raw reads on its own, using fastp at Q25 for trimming and MiXCR for clone calling, and kept in-frame beta chains. When rows share a CDR3 protein, they turn into one entry using the most common DNA and genes. In this sample the table shows 180,000 or so distinct CDR3 sequences, just under 95% of which occur a single time. 0.1% of the sample goes to the ten largest clones. The sequenced sample was CD4+ T cells from PBMCs. The receptors here all came from a human donor in good health.

For the CDR3, the DNA is TGTGCCAGCAGCCCGGGACAGGGTAAATTCAACGAGCAGTACTTC. It encodes CASSPGQGKFNEQYF. This rearrangement joins TRBV7-9 to TRBJ2-7; 9 positions match TRBD1. This CDR3 is built from 15 residues. The ends lost 5 bases at V and 5 bases at J; junction bases unmatched: 10. The germline V gene has CDR1 SEHNR and CDR2 FQNEAQ (reference sequence).

The J gene is TRBJ1-4, the V gene TRBV29-1, with D unclear. This CDR3 is 12 amino acids long. With 3 bases removed from V and 6 bases from J, the gap between germline ends came to 8 bases. CDR1 is SQVTM and CDR2 is ANQGSEA in the germline V gene. The CDR3 nucleotides read TGCAGCGTTGAGGGCTGGGATGAAAAACTGTTTTTT. Its translation: CSVEGWDEKLFF.

The chain links TRBV9 to TRBJ2-5, with a tentative D call TRBD1 (6 bases). The CDR3 length is 15 residues. Trimming removed 0 bases from V and 4 bases from J, with 13 bases in between. Germline V CDR1 and CDR2: SGDLS, YYNGEE. The CDR3, as DNA: TGTGCCAGCAGCGTAGCTGGCAGGGGTCCAGAGACCCAGTACTTC. This sequence encodes CASSVAGRGPETQYF. Looking up the rest from reference TRBV9 and TRBJ2-5 gives the full variable domain: DSGVTQTPKHLITATGQRVTLRCSPRSGDLSVYWYQQSLDQGLQFLIQYYNGEERAKGNILERFSAQQFPDLHSELNLSSLELGDSALYFCASSVAGRGPETQYFGPGTRLLVL.

The count of this clonotype is one. The CDR3 protein is CSARDEILAADTQYF. CDR3 sequence (DNA): TGCAGTGCTAGAGATGAGATACTAGCTGCGGATACGCAGTATTTT. This sequence joins TRBV20-1 and TRBJ2-3; weak D call: TRBD2 (6 bases). CDR1 is DFQATT and CDR2 is SNEGSKA in the germline V gene (reference sequence). The CDR3 runs to 15 residues. Trimming removed 0 bases from V and 6 bases from J, with 16 bases in between.

This sequence joins TRBV20-1 and TRBJ1-2; D remains ambiguous. From germline, CDR1 is DFQATT and CDR2 SNEGSKA (reference sequence). The CDR3 is 12 amino acids. Trimming cost V 3 bases and J 6 bases, with 11 bases left between them. CDR3 in amino acids: CSASSGIHGYTF. The CDR3 nucleotides read TGCAGTGCTAGTTCCGGGATCCATGGCTACACCTTC.

This chain uses TRBV10-3 with TRBJ2-1; the match to TRBD2 covers 7 bases. V shed 0 bases and J 7 bases; nucleotides not matched to a gene: 6. The CDR3 length is 15 residues. The germline gives CDR1 ENHRY, CDR2 SYGVKD. This CDR3 reads CAISESNGRRNEQFF. The CDR3 nucleotides are TGTGCCATCAGTGAGTCGAACGGGAGGAGGAATGAGCAGTTCTTC.

The chain couples TRBV30 to TRBJ1-5; 8 positions agree with TRBD1. Germline V gives CDR1 GTSNPN, CDR2 SVGIG (reference sequence). The CDR3 has 14 residues. The V gene end was trimmed by 2 bases and the J gene end by 3 bases; junction bases not matched to a gene: 3. CDR3 protein: CAWSLTGDNQPQHF. In DNA, the CDR3 is TGTGCCTGGAGTCTGACAGGGGACAATCAGCCCCAGCATTTT.

The CDR3 region has the DNA TGTGCCAGCAGCGGGGACGTTGGAAACACCATATATTTT. Translation gives CASSGDVGNTIYF. The chain carries TRBV9 and TRBJ1-3, with D possibly being TRBD1 (5 bases). The CDR3 has 13 residues. Germline V gives CDR1 SGDLS, CDR2 YYNGEE. V was clipped by 3 bases and J by 3 bases, with 7 bases between them.

The chain employs TRBV29-1 and TRBJ2-7, with a possible D match to TRBD1 (6 bases). CDR1 and CDR2 from the germline V gene are SQVTM and ANQGSEA. This CDR3 is built from 13 residues. The V gene lost 4 bases and the J gene lost 6 bases, with 16 bases spanning the gap. DNA for the CDR3: TGCAGCGTTGTACGAGGTCAGGGGAGCGAGCAGTACTTC. Translated: CSVVRGQGSEQYF.

V usage is TRBV28 and J usage is TRBJ1-1, with D uncertain. Germline-derived CDR1 and CDR2 are MDHEN and SYDVKM. V gave up 6 bases and J gave up 1 base, with 9 bases separating them. The CDR3 consists of 13 residues. The CDR3 sequence is CASRNQANTEAFF. DNA of the CDR3: TGTGCCAGCAGAAATCAGGCGAACACTGAAGCTTTCTTT.

The chain combines TRBV18 with TRBJ2-5; unclear D gene. The germline CDR1 and CDR2 sequences are KGHSH and LQKENI. With 3 bases removed from V and 5 bases from J, the gap between germline ends came to 4 bases. The CDR3 totals 11 residues. The CDR3 is CASSPKETQYF. CDR3 sequence (DNA): TGTGCCAGCTCACCGAAGGAGACCCAGTACTTC.

The chain has TRBV15 and TRBJ2-7, with D unclear. The CDR3 loop spans 14 amino acids. Trimming stripped 0 bases from V and 2 bases from J, with 8 bases between. Looked up from germline, CDR1 is LNHNV and CDR2 is YYDKDF (reference sequence). The CDR3 loop is CATSRDWATYEQYF. The DNA of the CDR3 is TGTGCCACCAGCAGAGATTGGGCGACCTACGAGCAGTACTTC.

The chain uses TRBV29-1 and TRBJ2-5; 9 bases agree with TRBD2. CDR1 is SQVTM and CDR2 is ANQGSEA in the germline V gene. There are 13 residues in the CDR3. Losses at the gene ends were 3 bases for V and 4 bases for J; bases not matched to a gene: 3. The CDR3 DNA sequence: TGCAGCGTTGAGGGACTAGCCGGAGAGACCCAGTACTTC. Its translation is CSVEGLAGETQYF.

The chain is built from TRBV27 and TRBJ1-1; D is possibly TRBD1 (5 bases). Trimming took off 0 bases at V and 4 bases at J, with 9 bases between the two ends. Germline lookup yields CDR1 MNHEY and CDR2 SMNVEV (reference sequence). This CDR3 has 14 amino acids. The CDR3 reads CASSLSQGSTEAFF. The CDR3 region has the DNA TGTGCCAGCAGTTTATCGCAGGGATCCACTGAAGCTTTCTTT.

This clonotype appeared once. The chain employs TRBV27 and TRBJ2-7; TRBD2 aligns across 7 bases. V gave up 4 bases and J gave up 1 base; unmatched junction bases: 7. The germline V gene has CDR1 MNHEY and CDR2 SMNVEV (reference sequence). The CDR3 has 15 residues. The chain's CDR3 is CASSSIERGSYEQYF. CDR3 bases: TGTGCCAGCAGTTCGATCGAGCGGGGTTCCTACGAGCAGTACTTC.

V usage is TRBV3-1 and J usage is TRBJ1-1; 7 nucleotides match TRBD1. Looked up from germline, CDR1 is LGHDT and CDR2 is YNNKEL (reference sequence). Unmatched junction bases numbered 2, after V lost 3 bases and J lost 1 base. CDR3 length equals 14 residues. For the CDR3, the DNA is TGTGCCAGCAGCCAGGGACAGCAGAACACTGAAGCTTTCTTT. Encoded protein: CASSQGQQNTEAFF. Full variable domain (missing parts from reference TRBV3-1 and TRBJ1-1): DTAVSQTPKYLVTQMGNDKSIKCEQNLGHDTMYWYKQDSKKFLKIMFSYNNKELIINETVPNRFSPKSPDKAHLNLHINSLELGDSAVYFCASSQGQQNTEAFFGQGTRLTVV.

The chain employs TRBV24-1 and TRBJ1-2; 9 nucleotides align to TRBD1. The germline V gene has CDR1 KGHDR and CDR2 SFDVKD. The CDR3 covers 14 residues. Trimming at V came to 2 bases and at J to 5 bases, leaving 2 bases not matched to a gene. CDR3 sequence reads: CATSDSGTGYGYTF. CDR3 in DNA: TGTGCCACCAGTGATTCTGGGACAGGGTATGGCTACACCTTC.

The V and J genes are TRBV29-1 and TRBJ2-1, with D uncertain. Trimming pared 4 bases from V and 6 bases from J, leaving 13 bases between. This CDR3 comprises 13 residues. Germline V CDR1 and CDR2: SQVTM, ANQGSEA. The CDR3: CSVGQLVGNEQFF. As DNA, the CDR3 is TGCAGCGTTGGACAATTGGTGGGCAATGAGCAGTTCTTC.

CDR3: CRLERGEGTEAFF. DNA of the CDR3: TGCAGACTTGAACGAGGGGAGGGCACTGAAGCTTTCTTT. This chain links TRBV20-1 with TRBJ1-1; the D gene is possibly TRBD1 (5 bases). Germline lookup yields CDR1 DFQATT and CDR2 SNEGSKA (reference sequence). This CDR3 region has 13 residues.

The rearrangement uses TRBV18 and TRBJ2-7; 8 positions match TRBD2. Germline V lookup: CDR1 KGHSH, CDR2 LQKENI. V trimming: 6 bases; J trimming: 5 bases; junction bases outside the gene matches: 15. The CDR3 length is 16 residues. This CDR3 is CASSPVIQREPHEQYF. In DNA, the CDR3 is TGTGCCAGCTCTCCAGTGATCCAGCGGGAGCCCCACGAGCAGTACTTC.

The chain is built from TRBV30 and TRBJ1-4, with a possible D match to TRBD1 (6 bases). Between the trimmed V and J ends, which lost 1 base and 8 bases, there was a span of 14 bases. This CDR3 is 14 amino acids long. The germline gives CDR1 GTSNPN, CDR2 SVGIG (reference sequence). The CDR3 reads CAWSEGSGGEKLFF. The DNA for the CDR3 is TGTGCCTGGAGTGAGGGCAGTGGGGGCGAAAAACTGTTTTTT. The full variable domain, in which reference TRBV30 and TRBJ1-4 provide the parts outside the CDR3, is SQTIHQWPATLVQPVGSPLSLECTVEGTSNPNLYWYRQAAGRGLQLLFYSVGIGQISSEVPQNLSASRPQDRQFILSSKKLLLSDSGFYLCAWSEGSGGEKLFFGSGTQLSVL.

The rearrangement links TRBV20-1 to TRBJ2-7; possible D gene TRBD1, 6 bases. Trimming stripped 6 bases from V and 4 bases from J, with 10 bases between. There are 11 residues in the CDR3. Germline values: CDR1 DFQATT, CDR2 SNEGSKA (reference sequence). As DNA, the CDR3 is TGCAGTGCATTTACAGGGTACGAGCAGTACTTC. It translates to CSAFTGYEQYF.

The chain couples TRBV7-9 to TRBJ1-5, with a tentative D call TRBD1 (6 bases). Germline V gene sequence: CDR1 SEHNR, CDR2 FQNEAQ (reference sequence). The CDR3 is made up of 14 amino acids. V lost 5 bases to trimming and J lost 3 bases, with 11 bases between them. As DNA, the CDR3 is TGTGCCAGCAGCGTGACAGGTTTCAATCAGCCCCAGCATTTT. This sequence encodes CASSVTGFNQPQHF.

The CDR3 bases are TGCAGCGTTGGTCCTAGCGGGAGTCGGGATACGCAGTATTTT. Translated, it gives CSVGPSGSRDTQYF. The chain links TRBV29-1 to TRBJ2-3; 10 nucleotides agree with TRBD2. The CDR3 spans 14 residues. Germline trimming cut 4 bases from V and 6 bases from J; bases unmatched to any gene: 7. CDR1 is SQVTM and CDR2 is ANQGSEA in the germline V gene.

About this clonotype itself: The limits of the CDR3 on the DNA are not certain, so only TCRdb's listed CDR3 is given. The V call is TRBV5-1, the J call TRBJ2-7. Germline values: CDR1 SGHRS, CDR2 YFSETQ. From its first to its last residue, the CDR3 has 13 amino acids. CDR3 sequence: CASSFGPGYEQYF.

The chain is built from TRBV4-2 and TRBJ1-1; D is perhaps TRBD1 (5 bases). The germline V gene has CDR1 LGHNA and CDR2 YNFKEQ. The CDR3 covers 15 residues. The V end lost 0 bases, the J end lost 5 bases, and 13 bases lay between the germline ends. CDR3 protein: CASSQDGGRGTEAFF. The CDR3 region has the DNA TGTGCCAGCAGCCAAGATGGGGGGAGGGGAACTGAAGCTTTCTTT.

CDR3 sequence reads: CAWSYQDSGYTF. As DNA, the CDR3 is TGTGCCTGGAGTTACCAGGATTCGGGCTACACCTTC. The chain links TRBV30 to TRBJ1-2; D is ambiguous. CDR1 and CDR2 (germline): GTSNPN, SVGIG (reference sequence). V gave up 2 bases and J gave up 8 bases, with 12 bases separating them. CDR3 size: 12 residues. Full variable domain (missing parts from reference TRBV30 and TRBJ1-2): SQTIHQWPATLVQPVGSPLSLECTVEGTSNPNLYWYRQAAGRGLQLLFYSVGIGQISSEVPQNLSASRPQDRQFILSSKKLLLSDSGFYLCAWSYQDSGYTFGSGTRLTVV.

V and J are TRBV29-1 and TRBJ2-2; 9 nucleotides align to TRBD2. The CDR3 consists of 14 residues. V lost 6 bases, J lost 6 bases, and 8 bases stayed unmatched. CDR1 and CDR2 from the germline V gene are SQVTM and ANQGSEA. CDR3 coding DNA: TGCAGCGTCAGTGTTAGCGGGAGTTCCGGGGAGCTGTTTTTT. It codes for CSVSVSGSSGELFF.

The chain joins TRBV4-1 to TRBJ1-2, with D possibly being TRBD1 (5 bases). CDR1 is MGHRA, CDR2 YSYEKL, per germline. The CDR3 consists of 18 residues. V lost 3 bases and J 3 bases, leaving 23 bases between the germline ends. CDR3 nucleotide sequence: TGCGCCAGCAGCCAGGGGCTTCCGGGACCTCGGGACTACTATGGCTACACCTTC. This gives the protein CASSQGLPGPRDYYGYTF.